The present entry profiles one T cell receptor beta chain with its context. The antigen is undetermined. Germline V lookup: CDR1 LGHNA, CDR2 YSLEER. This CDR3 contains 16 residues. V shed 2 bases and J shed 2 bases, with 16 bases lying between them. Some clones are missing from TCRdb's copy, which holds only in-frame ones; the method was immunoSEQ multiplex PCR. The sample carries 15,000 to 20,000 clones, about 83% recorded once. These data originate in a study of T cell clonotyping in hematopoietic cell transplantation. Study-wide points: Broader posttransplant TCR repertoire diversity was predicted by graft donor and pretransplant recipient Inverse Simpson Index values. Recipient TCR diversity dropped after transplant; expanded clonotypes rose from day 30 to 180. Few recipient clonotypes overlapped donors; over 97% were de novo at given depth.

Sequences were derived from PBMCs, sampled 100 days after allogeneic stem cell transplant. The genes are TRBV4-3 and TRBJ2-7, with D hard to call. This clonotype was sampled from a male patient aged 60 to 75 who had an allogeneic stem cell transplant from a related donor, so the T cells may come from the graft donor. Some clones in this sample may be carry-over from other donors' samples. The DNA for the CDR3 is TGCGCCAGCAGCCAATGGAAGTCAGACACCCCCTACGAGCAGTACTTC. Its translation is CASSQWKSDTPYEQYF.